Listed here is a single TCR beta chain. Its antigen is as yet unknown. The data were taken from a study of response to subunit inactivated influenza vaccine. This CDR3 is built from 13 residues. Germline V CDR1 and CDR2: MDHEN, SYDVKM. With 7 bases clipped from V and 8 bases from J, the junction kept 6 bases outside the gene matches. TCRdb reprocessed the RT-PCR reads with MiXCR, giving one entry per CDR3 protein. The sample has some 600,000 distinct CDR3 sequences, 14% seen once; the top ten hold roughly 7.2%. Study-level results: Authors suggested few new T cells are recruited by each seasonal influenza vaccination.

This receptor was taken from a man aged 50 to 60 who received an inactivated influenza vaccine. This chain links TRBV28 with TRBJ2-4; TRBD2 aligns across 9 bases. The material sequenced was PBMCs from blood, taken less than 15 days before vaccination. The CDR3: CASMREGQDIQYF. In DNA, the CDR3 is TGTGCCAGCATGCGGGAGGGCCAGGACATTCAGTACTTC.